This T cell receptor beta chain comes out of a study of technical replicates of blood from a few donors. TCRdb's table, derived via immunoSEQ multiplex PCR, lists solely in-frame clones and lacks some. Altogether about 82,000 clones are present, 85% to 95% being singletons, with the ten largest covering more than 0.25%. The CDR3 is 14 residues long. V lost 5 bases and J 7 bases, leaving 14 bases between the germline ends. Germline assignment: CDR1 MDHEN and CDR2 SYDVKM. This TCR was recovered from a human donor in good health. The specimen sequenced was T cells isolated from PBMCs. The chain couples TRBV28 to TRBJ1-4; perhaps TRBD1 as D (6 bases). CDR3 in amino acids: CASSPGQTFEKLFF. DNA for the CDR3: TGTGCCAGCAGTCCTGGACAGACTTTTGAAAAACTGTTTTTT. Looking up the rest from reference TRBV28 and TRBJ1-4 gives the full variable domain: DVKVTQSSRYLVKRTGEKVFLECVQDMDHENMFWYRQDPGLGLRLIYFSYDVKMKEKGDIPEGYSVSREKKERFSLILESASTNQTSMYLCASSPGQTFEKLFFGSGTQLSVL.